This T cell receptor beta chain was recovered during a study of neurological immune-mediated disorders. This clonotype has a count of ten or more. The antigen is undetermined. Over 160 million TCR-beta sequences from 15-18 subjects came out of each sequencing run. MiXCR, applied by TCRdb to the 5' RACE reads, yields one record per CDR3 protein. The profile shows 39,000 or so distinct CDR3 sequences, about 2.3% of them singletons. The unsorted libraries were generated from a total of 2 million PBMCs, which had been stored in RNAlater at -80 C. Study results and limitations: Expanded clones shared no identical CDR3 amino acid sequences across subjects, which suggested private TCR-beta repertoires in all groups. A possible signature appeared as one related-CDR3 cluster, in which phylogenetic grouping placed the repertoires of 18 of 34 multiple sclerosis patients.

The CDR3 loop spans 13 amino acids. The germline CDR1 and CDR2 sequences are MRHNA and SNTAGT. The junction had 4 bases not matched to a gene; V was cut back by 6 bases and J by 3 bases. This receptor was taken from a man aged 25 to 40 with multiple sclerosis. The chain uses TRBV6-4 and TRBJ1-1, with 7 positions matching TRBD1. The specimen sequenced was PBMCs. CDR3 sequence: CASSDREDTEAFF. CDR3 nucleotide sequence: TGTGCCAGCAGCGACAGGGAGGACACTGAAGCTTTCTTT.